This passage covers 15 T cell receptor beta chains from one sample sequenced in a study of T cells after yellow fever vaccination. One entry per CDR3 protein, called by TCRdb with MiXCR from the 5' RACE reads. The profile shows roughly 50,000 distinct CDR3 sequences, 7.4% of them singletons. The input for sequencing was CD8+ T cells sorted from PBMCs, taken approximately 16 days after the first yellow fever vaccination. Source of these receptors: a man younger than 35 who received the YFV17D yellow fever vaccine.

This clonotype has a count of ten or more. The chain recombines TRBV7-3 with TRBJ2-2; D tentatively fits TRBD1 or TRBD2 (5 bases each). Germline CDR1 SGHTA, CDR2 FQGTGA. The CDR3 covers 15 residues. The ends were cut back, 4 bases at V and 0 bases at J, with 9 bases in the middle. The CDR3 sequence is CASSSGTTNTGELFF. DNA for the CDR3: TGTGCCAGCAGCTCTGGGACGACGAACACCGGGGAGCTGTTTTTT. Supplemented by reference TRBV7-3 and TRBJ2-2, the full variable domain reads GAGVSQTPSNKVTEKGKYVELRCDPISGHTALYWYRQSLGQGPEFLIYFQGTGAADDSGLPNDRFFAVRPEGSVSTLKIQRTERGDSAVYLCASSSGTTNTGELFFGEGSRLTVL.

This clonotype was found many times. The chain has TRBV27 and TRBJ2-1, with a possible D match to TRBD1 (6 bases). The CDR3 length is 15 residues. The V gene lost 2 bases and the J gene lost 4 bases, with 12 bases spanning the gap. Germline V gene lookup returns CDR1 MNHEY and CDR2 SMNVEV (reference sequence). The CDR3 nucleotides are TGTGCCAGCAGTTTAGGGGCCCAGGGGTACAATGAGCAGTTCTTC. Protein: CASSLGAQGYNEQFF.

This clonotype was recorded at least ten times. The chain combines TRBV7-9 with TRBJ1-1; D not certain. The CDR3 has 13 residues. The V and J ends lost 8 bases and 4 bases respectively, with 14 bases between them. CDR1 is SEHNR, CDR2 FQNEAQ, per germline (reference sequence). CDR3 residues: CASGRVSGTEAFF. The DNA of the CDR3 is TGTGCCAGCGGGCGGGTGAGCGGCACTGAAGCTTTCTTT.

This clonotype has a count of ten or more. The chain employs TRBV6-5 and TRBJ1-2; D ambiguous. The CDR3 consists of 14 residues. The ends were cut back, 2 bases at V and 4 bases at J, with 11 bases in the middle. The germline gives CDR1 MNHEY, CDR2 SVGAGI. This chain's CDR3 is CASSYSDGSYGYTF. Written as DNA, the CDR3 is TGTGCCAGCAGTTACAGTGACGGGAGCTATGGCTACACCTTC.

The chain combines TRBV10-3 with TRBJ2-7, with D maybe TRBD2 (6 bases). The CDR3 contains 15 residues. Germline V gene data show CDR1 as ENHRY and CDR2 as SYGVKD. With 5 bases removed from V and 4 bases from J, the gap between germline ends came to 18 bases. The CDR3 nucleotides read TGTGCCATCAGTAACCCTACGGAGGGCGCGTACGAGCAGTACGTC. Translated, it gives CAISNPTEGAYEQYV.

The V and J genes are TRBV7-9 and TRBJ1-5; D call uncertain. The CDR3 loop spans 14 amino acids. Germline CDR1 SEHNR, CDR2 FQNEAQ (reference sequence). V was shortened by 1 base and J by 4 bases, with 8 bases between the two germline ends. The CDR3 region has the DNA TGTGCCAGCAGCTTAGGTCCGGGGAATCAGCCCCAGCATTTT. It codes for CASSLGPGNQPQHF.

This clonotype has at least ten counts. This chain connects TRBV29-1 to TRBJ2-1, with 8 bases that match TRBD2. Germline assignment: CDR1 SQVTM and CDR2 ANQGSEA. The J segment lost 6 bases and the V segment lost 8 bases, leaving 15 bases of the junction unmatched. There are 15 residues in the CDR3. The CDR3 bases are TGCAGCCTCGTAGCCGGGACTAGGACTGGCAATGAGCAGTTCTTC. It encodes CSLVAGTRTGNEQFF.

This clonotype was observed many times. The V and J genes are TRBV15 and TRBJ2-5; D call uncertain. The CDR3 length is 11 residues. The germline V and J ends were trimmed by 5 bases and 7 bases, with 8 bases remaining between them. Germline CDR1 reads LNHNV; CDR2 reads YYDKDF (reference sequence). CDR3 protein: CATSDTGTQYF. In DNA form, the CDR3 reads TGTGCCACCAGCGATACTGGGACCCAGTACTTC.

This clonotype was recorded at least ten times. This sequence joins TRBV27 and TRBJ2-3, with TRBD2 matching 13 bases. V was pared by 7 bases and J by 5 bases, with 6 bases of the junction left unmatched. This CDR3 is built from 15 residues. The V gene's germline CDR1 is MNHEY and CDR2 SMNVEV (reference sequence). CDR3 sequence reads: CASTTSGGFIDTQYF. In DNA form, the CDR3 reads TGTGCCAGCACGACTAGCGGGGGGTTTATAGATACGCAGTATTTT.

V and J are TRBV29-1 and TRBJ1-1, with a possible D match to TRBD1 (6 bases). V lost 4 bases and J 6 bases, leaving 15 bases between the germline ends. This CDR3 is 13 amino acids long. Germline assignment: CDR1 SQVTM and CDR2 ANQGSEA. CDR3 region: CSVVGTHEPEAFF. The DNA for the CDR3 is TGCAGCGTTGTCGGGACACACGAGCCTGAAGCTTTCTTT.

This clonotype was counted at least ten times. The chain carries TRBV21-1 and TRBJ2-7; the D call of TRBD1 is as the table states it, not checked on the DNA. TRBV21-1 is an annotated pseudogene. The length of the CDR3 is 16 residues. CDR3 residues: CASSARSGKGTYEQYV. The DNA of the CDR3 is TGTGCCAGCAGCGCCCGATCAGGGAAGGGGACCTACGAGCAGTACGTC.

Ten or more counts support this clonotype. The gene calls are TRBV29-1 and TRBJ2-5; TRBD1 agrees at 7 bases. The CDR3 spans 12 residues. The V and J ends lost 7 bases and 5 bases, in that order; junction bases with no gene match: 7. Germline values: CDR1 SQVTM, CDR2 ANQGSEA. This chain's CDR3 is CSGRQGPETQYF. The CDR3, as DNA: TGCAGCGGCCGACAGGGTCCGGAGACCCAGTACTTC.

This clonotype showed up many times. J is TRBJ2-5 and V is TRBV5-5; D might be TRBD1 (5 bases). Germline V gene data show CDR1 as SGHKS and CDR2 as YYEKEE (reference sequence). CDR3 length equals 15 residues. V was cut by 0 bases and J by 5 bases, with 14 bases left in between. The DNA for the CDR3 is TGTGCCAGCAGCTTGGAGGGGCTAATTCGGGAGACCCAGTACTTC. As protein: CASSLEGLIRETQYF.

This clonotype was observed many times. The chain links TRBV11-1 to TRBJ1-2; D possibly corresponds to TRBD1 (5 bases). CDR1 is SGHAT, CDR2 FQDESV, per germline (reference sequence). V lost 4 bases, J lost 2 bases, and 23 bases lay in between. This CDR3 spans 18 amino acids. The CDR3 DNA reads TGTGCCAGCAGCTCCGACTCCCGGACACAGTACTACAACTATGGCTACACCTTC. Protein sequence: CASSSDSRTQYYNYGYTF.

This clonotype was found many times. The gene calls are TRBV4-3 and TRBJ2-3; tentatively, D is TRBD1 (5 bases). This CDR3 region has 18 residues. Germline V lookup: CDR1 LGHNA, CDR2 YSLEER. The ends were cut back, 1 base at V and 3 bases at J, with 20 bases in the middle. This chain's CDR3 is CASSQVPSRRKGTDTQYF. CDR3 bases: TGCGCCAGCAGCCAAGTCCCTTCTCGCAGGAAGGGGACAGATACGCAGTATTTT.